A selection of T cell receptor beta chains follows, all from one sample in a study of response to subunit inactivated influenza vaccine. TCRdb ran MiXCR on the RT-PCR reads and lists one entry per CDR3 protein. The sample holds hundreds of thousands of distinct CDR3 sequences, less than 15% seen once. This specimen was PBMCs from blood, taken around 14 days before vaccination. The source of these receptors is a man aged 45-65 years who received an inactivated influenza vaccine. The CDR3 runs from the conserved cysteine through the conserved F or W. Each record gives: V gene, D gene, clone size, CDR3 length, J gene, CDR3 DNA, CDR3 protein. A D gene is named only where the DNA matches it firmly. The size field is filled for only some rows; it gives once, few, many or a size class.

V gene: TRBV7-2; D gene: -; clone size: few; CDR3 length: 16; J gene: TRBJ1-2; CDR3 DNA: TGTGCCAGCAGCTTACAAGCCCATTCAGGGGACTATGGCTACACCTTC; CDR3 protein: CASSLQAHSGDYGYTF
V gene: TRBV28; D gene: TRBD1; clone size: few; CDR3 length: 12; J gene: TRBJ2-7; CDR3 DNA: TGTGCCAGCTGCGTACAGGGGTACGAGCAGTACTTC; CDR3 protein: CASCVQGYEQYF
V gene: TRBV6-1; D gene: -; clone size: -; CDR3 length: 15; J gene: TRBJ1-6; CDR3 DNA: TGTGCCAGCAGTGGTCAGGGAACCTATAATTCACCCCTCCACTTT; CDR3 protein: CASSGQGTYNSPLHF
V gene: TRBV28; D gene: TRBD2; clone size: few; CDR3 length: 15; J gene: TRBJ2-7; CDR3 DNA: TGTGCCAGCAGTTTAGGTCTAGCGGGACGTTCCGAGCAGTACTTC; CDR3 protein: CASSLGLAGRSEQYF
V gene: TRBV7-8; D gene: TRBD1; clone size: many; CDR3 length: 13; J gene: TRBJ2-7; CDR3 DNA: TGTGCCAGCAGCCCGGGACAGAGATACGAGCAGTACTTC; CDR3 protein: CASSPGQRYEQYF
V gene: TRBV2; D gene: -; clone size: few; CDR3 length: 16; J gene: TRBJ2-3; CDR3 DNA: TGTGCCAGCAGTGCGACGGGGGTCGCCGCCGCAGATACGCAGTATTTT; CDR3 protein: CASSATGVAAADTQYF
V gene: TRBV20-1; D gene: TRBD2; clone size: few; CDR3 length: 15; J gene: TRBJ2-7; CDR3 DNA: TGCAGTGCGGAAGAGACTAGCGGGAGGAATAACGAGCAGTACTTC; CDR3 protein: CSAEETSGRNNEQYF
V gene: TRBV6-2/TRBV6-3; D gene: TRBD1; clone size: few; CDR3 length: 16; J gene: TRBJ2-2; CDR3 DNA: TGTGCCAGCAGTTCGACAGGGCGCGTTCCAACCGGGGAGCTGTTTTTT; CDR3 protein: CASSSTGRVPTGELFF
V gene: TRBV28; D gene: TRBD2; clone size: many; CDR3 length: 15; J gene: TRBJ2-3; CDR3 DNA: TGTGCCAGCAGCGGGGGGGGAGTGGGCACAGATACGCAGTATTTT; CDR3 protein: CASSGGGVGTDTQYF
V gene: TRBV3-1; D gene: TRBD2; clone size: few; CDR3 length: 14; J gene: TRBJ2-5; CDR3 DNA: TGTGCCAGCTCGGGGTCCGGACTAGCGAGGACCCAGTACTTC; CDR3 protein: CASSGSGLARTQYF
V gene: TRBV5-1; D gene: -; clone size: few; CDR3 length: 13; J gene: TRBJ2-3; CDR3 DNA: TGCGCCAGCAGCCGTTACAGGGTGGATACGCAGTATTTT; CDR3 protein: CASSRYRVDTQYF
V gene: TRBV27; D gene: TRBD2; clone size: few; CDR3 length: 15; J gene: TRBJ2-2; CDR3 DNA: TGTGCCAGCAGTCTCGCTAGCGGTCTTACCGGGGAGCTGTTTTTT; CDR3 protein: CASSLASGLTGELFF
V gene: TRBV30; D gene: TRBD2; clone size: few; CDR3 length: 15; J gene: TRBJ2-7; CDR3 DNA: TGTGCCTGGAGTGTCGGACTAGCGGGTACCTACGAGCAGTACTTC; CDR3 protein: CAWSVGLAGTYEQYF
V gene: TRBV4-1; D gene: -; clone size: few; CDR3 length: 16; J gene: TRBJ2-7; CDR3 DNA: TGCGCCAGCAGCCAAGATACGGCAGTCTTGTCCTACGAGCAGTACTTC; CDR3 protein: CASSQDTAVLSYEQYF
V gene: TRBV3-1; D gene: TRBD2; clone size: -; CDR3 length: 14; J gene: TRBJ2-1; CDR3 DNA: TGTGCCAGCAGCCAAGTCGCGGGGGGCAGTGAGCAGTTCTTC; CDR3 protein: CASSQVAGGSEQFF
V gene: TRBV10-3; D gene: TRBD1; clone size: -; CDR3 length: 13; J gene: TRBJ2-5; CDR3 DNA: TGTGCCATCAAGGGACAGGGACAAGAGACCCAGTACTTC; CDR3 protein: CAIKGQGQETQYF
V gene: TRBV15; D gene: TRBD1; clone size: -; CDR3 length: 14; J gene: TRBJ2-2; CDR3 DNA: TGTGCCACCAGCAGAAACAGGGGGGCCGGGGAGCTGTTTTTT; CDR3 protein: CATSRNRGAGELFF
V gene: TRBV6-2/TRBV6-3; D gene: TRBD1; clone size: -; CDR3 length: 22; J gene: TRBJ2-6; CDR3 DNA: TGTGCCAGCAGTCCCCGACAGGGGGCTATATCCTCGCCCTACTCTGGGGCCAACGTCCTGACTTTC; CDR3 protein: CASSPRQGAISSPYSGANVLTF
V gene: TRBV14; D gene: -; clone size: -; CDR3 length: 17; J gene: TRBJ2-1; CDR3 DNA: TGTGCCAGCAGCCAGGCCAGAGGCTTGGACAGGGAGGGTGAGCAGTTCTTC; CDR3 protein: CASSQARGLDREGEQFF
V gene: TRBV2; D gene: -; clone size: few; CDR3 length: 14; J gene: TRBJ2-3; CDR3 DNA: TGTGCCAGCAGTGATTTGGCAGGGACAGATACGCAGTATTTT; CDR3 protein: CASSDLAGTDTQYF
V gene: TRBV28; D gene: TRBD1; clone size: few; CDR3 length: 15; J gene: TRBJ1-2; CDR3 DNA: TGTGCCAGCAGTAATACCGGGACAGGGGGCAGGGGCTACACCTTC; CDR3 protein: CASSNTGTGGRGYTF
V gene: TRBV4-2; D gene: -; clone size: -; CDR3 length: 13; J gene: TRBJ2-2; CDR3 DNA: TGTGCCTCCCGCGGGTTAGACACCGGGGAGCTGTTTTTT; CDR3 protein: CASRGLDTGELFF